These 23 T cell receptor beta chains were all obtained from the same sample, sequenced in a study of regulatory T cells in long-lasting Graves disease. CDR3 regions were amplified by Arm-PCR using iRepertoire HTBI primers to build TCR beta libraries. TCRdb called the multiplex PCR reads again in MiXCR, with one record for every CDR3 protein. Of under 450,000 distinct CDR3 sequences listed, roughly 24% are singletons. Time point here: persistent/refractory GD, antithyroid drugs over 5 years with positive TRAb. PBMCs were the source of the RNA used for TCR sequencing. The material sequenced was peripheral blood mononuclear cells (PBMCs), taken when the disease was refractory, from a patient treated with antithyroid drugs. These receptor sequences come from a woman between 35 and 50 years old with Graves disease.

This clonotype was counted ten times or more. The chain uses TRBV27 and TRBJ2-7; 9 positions agree with TRBD2. The CDR3 totals 16 residues. The junction had 13 bases not matched to a gene; V was cut back by 6 bases and J by 4 bases. CDR1 and CDR2 from the germline V gene are MNHEY and SMNVEV (reference sequence). CDR3 sequence reads: CASRKALGGRGYEQYF. The CDR3 region has the DNA TGTGCCAGCAGAAAGGCGTTGGGCGGGAGGGGATACGAGCAGTACTTC.

This clonotype was seen only a few times. This chain connects TRBV19 to TRBJ1-5, with D possibly TRBD1 on 6 matching bases. Germline V gene sequence: CDR1 LNHDA, CDR2 SQIVND (reference sequence). V was shortened by 2 bases and J by 0 bases, with 8 bases between the two germline ends. This CDR3 has 15 amino acids. CDR3 residues: CASSITGYSNQPQHF. In DNA form, the CDR3 reads TGTGCCAGTAGTATAACAGGGTATAGCAATCAGCCCCAGCATTTT.

This clonotype was seen only once. A much larger clonotype is one base distant, so this may be a read error. It is likely a read error, because the conserved phenylalanine at the end of the CDR3 is missing. CDR3 bases: TGTGCCAGCAGTTTTATAGGGAAGGGGTATGGCTACACCCTC. It translates to CASSFIGKGYGYTL. The genes are TRBV28 and TRBJ1-2; TRBD1 might be the D (5 bases). The CDR3 is 14 residues long. CDR1 and CDR2 (germline): MDHEN, SYDVKM. V gave up 3 bases and J gave up 5 bases, with 13 bases separating them.

This clonotype was observed a few times. The chain recombines TRBV6-2 or TRBV6-3 with TRBJ2-3, with 12 bases that match TRBD2. The CDR3 is 16 residues long. The germline V gene has CDR1 MNHEY and CDR2 SVGEGT. Trimming cost V 4 bases and J 4 bases; bases outside gene matches: 6. The CDR3 coding sequence is TGTGCCAGCAGTTCTCTAGCGGGAGGGCCCCCAGATACGCAGTATTTT. This encodes CASSSLAGGPPDTQYF.

The rearrangement uses TRBV19 and TRBJ2-1; 8 bases are a match to TRBD2. Germline V gene lookup returns CDR1 LNHDA and CDR2 SQIVND (reference sequence). Trimming took 7 bases from V and 2 from J; bases not matched to a gene: 7. This CDR3 has 15 residues. CDR3 bases: TGTGCCAGTAATCACGCCGGGGGGGCCTACAATGAGCAGTTCTTC. This translates into CASNHAGGAYNEQFF.

The chain carries TRBV11-3 and TRBJ2-2; 9 bases line up with TRBD2. V was clipped by 1 base and J by 6 bases; unmatched bases: 3. CDR3 length: 15 amino acids. CDR1 and CDR2 from the germline V gene are SGHNT and YENEEA. The CDR3 nucleotides read TGTGCCAGCAGCTTAGGGGGACTAGCTCCCGGGGAGCTGTTTTTT. Its translation: CASSLGGLAPGELFF.

CDR3 coding DNA: TGTGCCAGCAGCGTAGGGGACAGTGGACCCAATCAGCCCCAGCATTTT. This encodes CASSVGDSGPNQPQHF. The chain couples TRBV9 to TRBJ1-5; 7 nucleotides agree with TRBD1. The ends lost 0 bases at V and 3 bases at J; junction bases unmatched: 6. The CDR3 contains 16 residues. Germline-derived CDR1 and CDR2 are SGDLS and YYNGEE.

The table lists this clonotype with a few counts. This chain connects TRBV10-3 to TRBJ1-5; D possibly corresponds to TRBD1 (6 bases). The CDR3 is 16 amino acids. Trimming shortened V by 6 bases and J by 2 bases, and 17 bases separated the two germline ends. Germline values: CDR1 ENHRY, CDR2 SYGVKD. The CDR3 bases are TGTGCCATCAGAGGTTCGGGGGGCGAAGGCAATCAGCCCCAGCATTTT. Translating it yields CAIRGSGGEGNQPQHF.

In its sample, this clonotype was seen a few times. The chain recombines TRBV7-9 with TRBJ2-1, with 10 positions matching TRBD2. CDR3 length equals 15 residues. Germline values: CDR1 SEHNR, CDR2 FQNEAQ (reference sequence). V shed 6 bases, J shed 8 bases, and the junction held 10 bases outside the gene matches. CDR3 region: CASRTSSGRGYEQFF. The DNA of the CDR3 is TGTGCCAGCAGAACTTCTAGCGGGAGAGGCTATGAGCAGTTCTTC.

This sequence joins TRBV6-5 and TRBJ1-1, with a tentative D call TRBD1 (5 bases). The CDR3 runs to 15 residues. V shed 2 bases and J shed 5 bases, with 15 bases lying between them. The germline V gene encodes CDR1 MNHEY and CDR2 SVGAGI. The CDR3 sequence: CASSYRGADETEAFF. The CDR3 DNA reads TGTGCCAGCAGTTACCGTGGGGCAGATGAAACTGAAGCTTTCTTT.

The chain employs TRBV28 and TRBJ2-6, with 10 bases matching TRBD2. The CDR3 runs 18 residues. With V trimmed by 4 bases and J by 0 bases, 6 bases remained unmatched. From germline, CDR1 is MDHEN and CDR2 SYDVKM. The CDR3 DNA is TGTGCCAGCAGTTCTACGGGACTAGCGCCCTCTGGGGCCAACGTCCTGACTTTC. Protein: CASSSTGLAPSGANVLTF.

This clonotype was seen repeatedly, ten times or more. J is TRBJ2-5 and V is TRBV25-1; D perhaps matches TRBD1 (6 bases). CDR3 length equals 15 residues. Between the trimmed V and J ends, which lost 3 bases and 5 bases, there was a span of 16 bases. Germline V gene lookup returns CDR1 MGHDK and CDR2 SYGVNS. CDR3 amino acids: CASSDPRDIYETQYF. CDR3 nucleotides: TGTGCCAGCAGTGACCCACGGGACATATACGAGACCCAGTACTTC.

The chain is built from TRBV15 and TRBJ1-1; D unresolved. Germline V CDR1 and CDR2: LNHNV, YYDKDF (reference sequence). Trimming removed 5 bases from V and 6 bases from J, with 19 bases in between. The CDR3 consists of 15 residues. CDR3 nucleotide sequence: TGTGCCACCAGCCCCCGAGTGGGTTTAGTCTCTGAAGCTTTCTTT. Its translation is CATSPRVGLVSEAFF.

This clonotype came up a few times. The chain combines TRBV28 with TRBJ1-6; 8 positions agree with TRBD1. V lost 11 bases, J lost 10 bases, and 7 bases stayed unmatched. The CDR3 is 12 residues long. Per germline, CDR1 MDHEN and CDR2 SYDVKM. CDR3 nucleotide sequence: TGTGCCGGGCAAGGACAGGGCTCACCCCTCCACTTT. Translating gives CAGQGQGSPLHF.

This clonotype came up many times. This chain uses TRBV11-2 with TRBJ2-7; D call uncertain. Germline V gives CDR1 SGHAT, CDR2 FQNNGV. V was pared by 0 bases and J by 7 bases, with 13 bases between. The CDR3 has 14 amino acids. The CDR3 protein is CASSLEGLAGEQYF. DNA for the CDR3: TGTGCCAGCAGCTTAGAGGGCCTCGCTGGGGAGCAGTACTTC.

The table lists this clonotype with many counts. The V and J genes are TRBV29-1 and TRBJ1-1; tentatively, D is TRBD1 (6 bases). Trimming stripped 7 bases from V and 0 bases from J, with 18 bases between. CDR3 length: 15 residues. Germline CDR1 SQVTM, CDR2 ANQGSEA. CDR3 amino acids: CSAGVMAGMNTEAFF. CDR3 DNA: TGCAGCGCAGGGGTGATGGCGGGAATGAACACTGAAGCTTTCTTT.

The gene calls are TRBV2 and TRBJ2-7, with 9 bases matching TRBD1. Germline V gene data show CDR1 as SNHLY and CDR2 as FYNNEI. The CDR3 is 15 amino acids. V shed 6 bases and J 1 base; nucleotides not matched to a gene: 7. CDR3 DNA: TGTGCCAGCAGCCAAGGTGGGACAGGGTCCTACGAGCAGTACTTC. Translating it yields CASSQGGTGSYEQYF.

The chain employs TRBV7-2 and TRBJ2-1; D gene ambiguous. V lost 3 bases and J 4 bases, leaving 10 bases between the germline ends. Germline V gene sequence: CDR1 SGHTA, CDR2 FQGNSA. The CDR3 contains 14 residues. The CDR3 region has the DNA TGTGCCAGCAGCTTGGGCGGAAAATACAATGAGCAGTTCTTC. As protein: CASSLGGKYNEQFF.

The chain employs TRBV28 and TRBJ2-7; D unclear. The CDR3 spans 12 residues. The germline CDR1 and CDR2 sequences are MDHEN and SYDVKM. The germline V and J ends were trimmed by 4 bases and 4 bases, with 8 bases remaining between them. The CDR3, as DNA: TGTGCCAGCAGTTACATGGAATACGAGCAGTACTTC. Protein sequence: CASSYMEYEQYF.

This chain uses TRBV20-1 with TRBJ1-1; unclear D gene. The germline V and J ends were trimmed by 6 bases and 6 bases, with 14 bases remaining between them. CDR1 is DFQATT, CDR2 SNEGSKA, per germline (reference sequence). CDR3 length: 12 residues. CDR3 nucleotide sequence: TGCAGTGCCGGACGATCGGGTGCTGAAGCTTTCTTT. Translated: CSAGRSGAEAFF.

This clonotype was counted a few times. The chain employs TRBV11-1 and TRBJ2-7; 7 nucleotides align to TRBD1. CDR1 SGHAT and CDR2 FQDESV come from the germline V gene (reference sequence). J lost 3 bases, V lost 6 bases, and 11 bases had no gene match. The CDR3 length is 15 residues. The CDR3: CASRETGTAIYEQYF. The CDR3 bases are TGTGCCAGCAGGGAAACCGGGACAGCCATCTACGAGCAGTACTTC.

In its sample, this clonotype was seen many times. The chain recombines TRBV7-8 with TRBJ2-5; 7 bases match TRBD1. The CDR3 loop spans 14 amino acids. In germline, CDR1 is SGHVS, CDR2 FQNEAQ. The junction had 8 bases not matched to a gene; V was cut back by 5 bases and J by 5 bases. This CDR3 is CASSQTGSGETQYF. As DNA, the CDR3 is TGTGCCAGCAGCCAGACAGGGTCTGGGGAGACCCAGTACTTC.

In this sample, this clonotype turned up a few times. The chain has TRBV30 and TRBJ1-4; tentatively, D is TRBD1 (5 bases). The V and J ends lost 1 base and 8 bases respectively, with 14 bases between them. CDR1 is GTSNPN, CDR2 SVGIG, per germline (reference sequence). The CDR3 totals 14 residues. The CDR3 protein is CAWSALGRWEKLFF. The CDR3 nucleotides read TGTGCCTGGAGTGCCTTGGGGCGGTGGGAAAAACTGTTTTTT.